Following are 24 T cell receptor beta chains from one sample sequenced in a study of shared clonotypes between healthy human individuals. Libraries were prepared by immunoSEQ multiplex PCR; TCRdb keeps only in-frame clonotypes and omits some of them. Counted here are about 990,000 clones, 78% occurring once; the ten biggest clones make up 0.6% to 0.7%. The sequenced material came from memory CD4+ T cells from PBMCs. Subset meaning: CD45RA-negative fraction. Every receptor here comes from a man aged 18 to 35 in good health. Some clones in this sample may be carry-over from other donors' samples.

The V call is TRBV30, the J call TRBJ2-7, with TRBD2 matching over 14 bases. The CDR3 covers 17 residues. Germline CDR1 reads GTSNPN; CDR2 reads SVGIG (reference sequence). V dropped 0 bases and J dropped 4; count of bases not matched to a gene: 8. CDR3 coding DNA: TGTGCCTGGAGTGTACTCGGGACTAGCGGGAGTTCTTACGAGCAGTACTTC. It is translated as CAWSVLGTSGSSYEQYF.

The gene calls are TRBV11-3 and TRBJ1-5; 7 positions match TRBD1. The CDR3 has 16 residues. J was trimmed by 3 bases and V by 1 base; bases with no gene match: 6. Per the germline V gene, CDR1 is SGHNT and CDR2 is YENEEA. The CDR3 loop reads CASSLVPRGYNQPQHF. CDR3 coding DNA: TGTGCCAGCAGCTTAGTCCCCAGGGGGTACAATCAGCCCCAGCATTTT.

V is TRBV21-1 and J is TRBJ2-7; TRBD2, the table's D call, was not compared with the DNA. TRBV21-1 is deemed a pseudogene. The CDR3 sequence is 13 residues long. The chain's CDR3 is CASTTRGSYEQYF. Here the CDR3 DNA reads TGTGCCAGCACCACTCGGGGGTCCTACGAGCAGTACTTC.

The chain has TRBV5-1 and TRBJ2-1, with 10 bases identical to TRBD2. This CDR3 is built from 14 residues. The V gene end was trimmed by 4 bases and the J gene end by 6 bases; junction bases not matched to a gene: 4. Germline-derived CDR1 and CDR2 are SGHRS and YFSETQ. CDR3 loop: CASSRGLASNEQFF. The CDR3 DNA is TGCGCCAGCAGCCGGGGACTAGCGAGCAATGAGCAGTTCTTC.

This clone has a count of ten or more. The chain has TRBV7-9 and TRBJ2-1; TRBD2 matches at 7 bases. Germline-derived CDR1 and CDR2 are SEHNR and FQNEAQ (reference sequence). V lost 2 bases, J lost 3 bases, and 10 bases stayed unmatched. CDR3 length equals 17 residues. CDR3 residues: CASSLRRSSGYYNEQFF. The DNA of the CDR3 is TGTGCCAGCAGCTTACGTCGTTCTAGCGGCTACTACAATGAGCAGTTCTTC.

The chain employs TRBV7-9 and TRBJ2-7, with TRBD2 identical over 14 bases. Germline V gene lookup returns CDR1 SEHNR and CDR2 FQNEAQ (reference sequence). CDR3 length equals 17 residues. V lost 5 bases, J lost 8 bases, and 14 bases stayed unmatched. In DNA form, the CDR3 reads TGTGCCAGCAGCCCTGGGACTAGCGGGAGCCTCGTATCCAAGCAGTACTTC. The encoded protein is CASSPGTSGSLVSKQYF.

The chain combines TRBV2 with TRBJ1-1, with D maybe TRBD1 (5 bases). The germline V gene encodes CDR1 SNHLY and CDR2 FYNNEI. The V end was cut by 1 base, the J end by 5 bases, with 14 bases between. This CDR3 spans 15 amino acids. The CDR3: CASSEEGGGRTEAFF. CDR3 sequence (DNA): TGTGCCAGCAGTGAAGAGGGCGGGGGACGGACTGAAGCTTTCTTT.

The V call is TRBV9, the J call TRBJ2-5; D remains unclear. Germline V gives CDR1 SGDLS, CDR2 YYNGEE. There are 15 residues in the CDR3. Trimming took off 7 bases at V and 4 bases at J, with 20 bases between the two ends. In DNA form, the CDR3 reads TGTGCCAGCCCCTTGGCTAAGTGTGATAGAGAGACCCAGTACTTC. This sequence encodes CASPLAKCDRETQYF.

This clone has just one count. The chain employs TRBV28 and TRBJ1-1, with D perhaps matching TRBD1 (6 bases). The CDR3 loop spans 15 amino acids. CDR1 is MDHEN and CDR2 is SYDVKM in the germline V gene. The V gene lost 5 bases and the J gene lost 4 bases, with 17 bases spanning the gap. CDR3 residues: CASSVSGALGTEAFF. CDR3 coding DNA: TGTGCCAGCAGTGTCTCAGGGGCCTTAGGCACTGAAGCTTTCTTT.

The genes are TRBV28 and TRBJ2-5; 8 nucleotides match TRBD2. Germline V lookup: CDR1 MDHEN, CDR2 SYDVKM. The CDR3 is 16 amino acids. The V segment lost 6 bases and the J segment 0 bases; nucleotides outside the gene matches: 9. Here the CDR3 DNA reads TGTGCCAGCAGGGATACTAGCGGCCTGTACCAAGAGACCCAGTACTTC. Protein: CASRDTSGLYQETQYF.

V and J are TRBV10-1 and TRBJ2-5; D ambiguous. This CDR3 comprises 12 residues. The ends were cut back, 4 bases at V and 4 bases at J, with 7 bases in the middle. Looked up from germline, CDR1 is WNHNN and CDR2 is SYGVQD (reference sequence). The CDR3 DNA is TGCGCCAGCAGTGGAGTGGGAGAGACCCAGTACTTC. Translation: CASSGVGETQYF.

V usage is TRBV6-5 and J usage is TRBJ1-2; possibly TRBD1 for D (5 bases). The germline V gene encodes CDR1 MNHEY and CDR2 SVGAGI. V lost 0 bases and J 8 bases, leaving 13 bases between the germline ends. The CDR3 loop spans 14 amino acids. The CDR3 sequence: CASSYSGGAGGYTF. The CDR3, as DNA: TGTGCCAGCAGTTACTCTGGTGGGGCAGGGGGCTACACCTTC.

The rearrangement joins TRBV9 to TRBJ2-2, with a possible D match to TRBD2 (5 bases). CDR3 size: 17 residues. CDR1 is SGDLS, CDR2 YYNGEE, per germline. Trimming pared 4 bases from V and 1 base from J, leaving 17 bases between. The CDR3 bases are TGTGCCAGCAGCCCCGGGGTTGCTAGCCTGAACACCGGGGAGCTGTTTTTT. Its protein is CASSPGVASLNTGELFF.

CDR3 in DNA: TGTGCCAGCAGCAGGGACAGGCCTTCTGGGGCCAACGTCCTGACTTTC. It translates to CASSRDRPSGANVLTF. The gene calls are TRBV5-4 and TRBJ2-6; 8 bases map to TRBD1. Germline V lookup: CDR1 SGHNT, CDR2 YYREEE (reference sequence). CDR3 length: 16 amino acids. With 4 bases clipped from V and 1 base from J, the junction kept 4 bases outside the gene matches.

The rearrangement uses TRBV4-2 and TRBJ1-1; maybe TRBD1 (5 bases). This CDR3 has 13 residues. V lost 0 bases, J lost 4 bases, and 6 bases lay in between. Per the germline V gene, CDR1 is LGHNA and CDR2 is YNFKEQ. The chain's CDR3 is CASSQDGGTEAFF. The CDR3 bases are TGTGCCAGCAGCCAAGACGGGGGCACTGAAGCTTTCTTT.

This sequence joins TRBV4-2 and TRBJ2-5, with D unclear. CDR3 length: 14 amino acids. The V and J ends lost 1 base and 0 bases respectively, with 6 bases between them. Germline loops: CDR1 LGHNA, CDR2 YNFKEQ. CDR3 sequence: CASSQGGYQETQYF. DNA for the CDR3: TGTGCCAGCAGCCAAGGTGGATACCAAGAGACCCAGTACTTC.

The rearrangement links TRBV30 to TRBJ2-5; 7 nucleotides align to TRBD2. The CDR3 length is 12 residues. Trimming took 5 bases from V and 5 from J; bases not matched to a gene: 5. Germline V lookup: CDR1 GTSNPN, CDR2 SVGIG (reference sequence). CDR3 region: CAWSSGQETQYF. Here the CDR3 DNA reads TGTGCCTGGTCTAGCGGCCAGGAGACCCAGTACTTC.

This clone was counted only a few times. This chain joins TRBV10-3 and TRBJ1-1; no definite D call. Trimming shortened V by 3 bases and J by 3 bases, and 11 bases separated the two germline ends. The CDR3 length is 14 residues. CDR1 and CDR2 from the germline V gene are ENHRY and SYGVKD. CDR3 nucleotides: TGTGCCATCAGTGATTGGGGAAGGGACACTGAAGCTTTCTTT. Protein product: CAISDWGRDTEAFF.

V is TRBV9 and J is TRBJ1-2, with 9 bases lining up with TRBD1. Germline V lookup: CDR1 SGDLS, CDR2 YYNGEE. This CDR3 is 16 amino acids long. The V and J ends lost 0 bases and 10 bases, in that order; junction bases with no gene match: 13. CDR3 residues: CASSVVLGQGEKTYTF. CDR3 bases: TGTGCCAGCAGCGTAGTTTTGGGACAGGGAGAAAAAACCTACACCTTC.

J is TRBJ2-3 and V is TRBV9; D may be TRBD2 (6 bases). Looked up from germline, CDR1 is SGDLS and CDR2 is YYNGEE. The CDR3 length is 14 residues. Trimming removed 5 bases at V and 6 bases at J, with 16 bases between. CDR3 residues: CASRRGLASDTQYF. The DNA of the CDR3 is TGTGCCAGCAGGAGAGGGCTAGCGTCCGATACGCAGTATTTT.

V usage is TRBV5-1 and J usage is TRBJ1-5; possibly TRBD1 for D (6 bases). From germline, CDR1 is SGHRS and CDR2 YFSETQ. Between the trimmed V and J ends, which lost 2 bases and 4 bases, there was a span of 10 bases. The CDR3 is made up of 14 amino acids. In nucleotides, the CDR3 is TGCGCCAGCAGCTTCTTGGGACAAAATCAGCCCCAGCATTTT. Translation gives CASSFLGQNQPQHF.

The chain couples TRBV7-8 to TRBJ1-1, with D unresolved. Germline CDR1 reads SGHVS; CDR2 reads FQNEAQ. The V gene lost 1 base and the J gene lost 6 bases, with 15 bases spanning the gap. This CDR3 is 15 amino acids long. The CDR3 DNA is TGTGCCAGCAGCTTAGTTCGCGTTGGGATTTCTGAAGCTTTCTTT. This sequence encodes CASSLVRVGISEAFF.

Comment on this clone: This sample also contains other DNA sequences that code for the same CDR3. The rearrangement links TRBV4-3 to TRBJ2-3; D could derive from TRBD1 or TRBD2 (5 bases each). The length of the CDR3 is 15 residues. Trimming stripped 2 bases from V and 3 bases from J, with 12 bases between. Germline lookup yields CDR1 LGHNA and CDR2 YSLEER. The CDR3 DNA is TGCGCCAGCAGCCAAAGGGGAGTGGGAACAGATACGCAGTATTTT. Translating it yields CASSQRGVGTDTQYF.

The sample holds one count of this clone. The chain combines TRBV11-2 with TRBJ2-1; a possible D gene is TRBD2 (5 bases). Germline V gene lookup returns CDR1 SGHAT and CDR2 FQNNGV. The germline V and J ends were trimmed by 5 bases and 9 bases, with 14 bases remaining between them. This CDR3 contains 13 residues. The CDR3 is CASSNGVAGEQFF. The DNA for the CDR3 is TGTGCCAGCAGCAACGGGGTAGCTGGTGAGCAGTTCTTC.